The clone carrying this TCR beta chain appeared a few times. Its cognate antigen is unknown. The CDR3 totals 16 residues. The J segment lost 5 bases and the V segment lost 4 bases, leaving 9 bases of the junction unmatched. The germline V gene has CDR1 LGHDT and CDR2 YNNKEL (reference sequence). The sample belongs to a study of T-cell reconstitution after alpha-beta-depleted transplantation in children. It was with unique molecular identifiers that the TCRbeta library was prepared. From the PCR reads, TCRdb called clonotypes with MiXCR, one entry per CDR3 protein. The table shows roughly 310,000 distinct CDR3 sequences, with around 25% occurring only once. Points from the study as a whole: About two months after transplant, alpha-beta T cells reportedly came from several hundred expanded graft clones. The authors attributed T-cell counts and diversity one year after transplant mostly to newly produced T cells. High day-60 TCRbeta diversity in some patients came from surviving recipient T cells and thymic progenitors.

The chain has TRBV3-1 and TRBJ2-3; 10 bases are a match to TRBD2. The sequenced sample was PBMCs, mostly from graft donor cells, obtained 180 days after TCRalphabeta/CD19-depleted stem cell transplant. The sequence was obtained from a male patient younger than 18 who had a stem cell transplant for acute lymphoblastic leukemia, so the T cells may come from the graft donor. CDR3 loop: CASSLGLADGIDTQYF. In DNA form, the CDR3 reads TGTGCCAGCAGCCTCGGACTAGCGGACGGTATAGATACGCAGTATTTT.